Included here is one TCR beta chain sequence, with context. This specimen comes from a study of blood T cell repertoires in COVID-19. Background on the study: From T cells, B-cell-depleted T cells, or PBMCs came the material, which was cDNA or gDNA.

Sequencing was performed with immunoSEQ multiplex PCR; in TCRdb, only in-frame clones are kept and a portion is missing. The sample consists of 300,000 or so clones, roughly 90% of them appearing once. The clonotype comes from a woman aged 25-40 years with COVID-19, enrolled during active disease. Sequenced material: peripheral blood.

CDR3 nucleotides: TGTGCCAGCAGCTTCCCGGGCTCCTACGAGCAGTACTTC. Protein sequence: CASSFPGSYEQYF. The genes are TRBV11-3 and TRBJ2-7; the D is unclear. V gave up 3 bases and J gave up 0 bases, with 6 bases separating them. The CDR3 consists of 13 residues. Germline loops: CDR1 SGHNT, CDR2 YENEEA.